The 10 T cell receptor beta chains below come from one sample, sequenced in a study of blood T cell repertoires in COVID-19 (dated by TCRdb to about 2020). Library construction relied on the immunoSEQ multiplex PCR assay. This is the immuneACCESS table as TCRdb keeps it, with only in-frame sequences that have V and J called. A part of the clones is gone; compared with another copy, unresolved V genes explain less than half, and the rest is unexplained. The sample has some 300,000 clones on record, approximately 88% of them singletons. In total, the top ten clones hold over 6% of the sample. The specimen was peripheral blood. These receptors originate from a woman aged 25 to 45 who had recovered from COVID-19.

The chain carries TRBV9 and TRBJ2-7; D is perhaps TRBD2 (6 bases). This CDR3 spans 15 amino acids. The germline V gene encodes CDR1 SGDLS and CDR2 YYNGEE. V lost 3 bases, J lost 4 bases, and 17 bases lay in between. The DNA for the CDR3 is TGTGCCAGCAGCGCTTCGGGACTCCCCGGGTACGAGCAGTACTTC. This sequence encodes CASSASGLPGYEQYF. Drawing the rest from reference TRBV9 and TRBJ2-7, the complete variable domain is DSGVTQTPKHLITATGQRVTLRCSPRSGDLSVYWYQQSLDQGLQFLIQYYNGEERAKGNILERFSAQQFPDLHSELNLSSLELGDSALYFCASSASGLPGYEQYFGPGTRLTVT.

The rearrangement links TRBV7-3 to TRBJ1-1; D is possibly TRBD1 (5 bases). This CDR3 spans 16 amino acids. CDR1 is SGHTA and CDR2 is FQGTGA in the germline V gene. Trimming shortened V by 1 base and J by 2 bases, and 14 bases separated the two germline ends. As DNA, the CDR3 is TGTGCCAGCAGCTTAAAGCCCTACGACAGAAACACTGAAGCTTTCTTT. Protein sequence: CASSLKPYDRNTEAFF.

V usage is TRBV11-2 and J usage is TRBJ1-1; D is perhaps TRBD1 (6 bases). This CDR3 has 15 amino acids. Germline values: CDR1 SGHAT, CDR2 FQNNGV. Trimming took 0 bases from V and 1 from J, leaving 9 bases between them. The CDR3 sequence is CASSLEGAANTEAFF. CDR3 sequence (DNA): TGTGCCAGCAGCTTAGAGGGGGCGGCGAACACTGAAGCTTTCTTT.

The chain couples TRBV28 to TRBJ2-3; D unclear. Germline loops: CDR1 MDHEN, CDR2 SYDVKM. This CDR3 region has 13 residues. The V end lost 5 bases, the J end lost 5 bases, and 11 bases lay between the germline ends. The CDR3, as DNA: TGTGCCAGCAGTCCAGGTTCAGGAGATACGCAGTATTTT. This codes for CASSPGSGDTQYF. The full variable domain, with the rest looked up from reference TRBV28 and TRBJ2-3, is DVKVTQSSRYLVKRTGEKVFLECVQDMDHENMFWYRQDPGLGLRLIYFSYDVKMKEKGDIPEGYSVSREKKERFSLILESASTNQTSMYLCASSPGSGDTQYFGPGTRLTVL.

The chain uses TRBV27 and TRBJ2-7; D perhaps matches TRBD2 (5 bases). CDR1 MNHEY and CDR2 SMNVEV come from the germline V gene (reference sequence). The CDR3 length is 17 residues. V was pared by 1 base and J by 7 bases, with 23 bases between. This CDR3 reads CASSLYLGGGGRGEQYF. The DNA for the CDR3 is TGTGCCAGCAGTTTATATTTAGGAGGTGGTGGTAGAGGAGAGCAGTACTTC.

The CDR3 protein is CASRKGGNQPQHF. CDR3 bases: TGTGCCAGCAGAAAAGGGGGAAATCAGCCCCAGCATTTT. The chain joins TRBV28 to TRBJ1-5, with D maybe TRBD1 (6 bases). CDR1 is MDHEN and CDR2 is SYDVKM in the germline V gene. This CDR3 is 13 amino acids long. Trimming took 6 bases from V and 4 from J, leaving 10 bases between them.

The chain joins TRBV12-3 or TRBV12-4 to TRBJ1-1, with a possible D match to TRBD1 (6 bases). Trimming took 3 bases from V and 3 from J, leaving 8 bases between them. The CDR3 consists of 13 residues. This chain's CDR3 is CASSFEGDTEAFF. Written as DNA, the CDR3 is TGTGCCAGCAGTTTCGAGGGGGACACTGAAGCTTTCTTT.

The rearrangement links TRBV18 to TRBJ1-5, with TRBD1 identical over 7 bases. The J segment lost 10 bases and the V segment lost 4 bases, leaving 13 bases of the junction unmatched. Germline V gene lookup returns CDR1 KGHSH and CDR2 LQKENI. The CDR3 consists of 15 residues. CDR3 DNA sequence: TGTGCCAGCTCACGGGACAGCGTTGTGGGGGACCCCCAGCATTTT. Translating it yields CASSRDSVVGDPQHF. Filled out from reference TRBV18 and TRBJ1-5, the complete variable domain reads NAGVMQNPRHLVRRRGQEARLRCSPMKGHSHVYWYRQLPEEGLKFMVYLQKENIIDESGMPKERFSAEFPKEGPSILRIQQVVRGDSAAYFCASSRDSVVGDPQHFGDGTRLSIL.

The rearrangement joins TRBV24-1 to TRBJ2-2, with D perhaps TRBD1 (5 bases). V shed 7 bases and J shed 8 bases, with 13 bases lying between them. The germline V gene has CDR1 KGHDR and CDR2 SFDVKD. The CDR3 has 13 residues. As DNA, the CDR3 is TGTGCCACCAGCGACGACAGCTTTGGGGAGCTGTTTTTT. This codes for CATSDDSFGELFF.

V usage is TRBV18 and J usage is TRBJ1-2, with TRBD1 as a possible D gene (6 bases). The CDR3 loop spans 18 amino acids. The germline CDR1 and CDR2 sequences are KGHSH and LQKENI. The germline V and J ends were trimmed by 2 bases and 3 bases, with 22 bases remaining between them. CDR3 residues: CASSPTQGGESDYYGYTF. DNA of the CDR3: TGTGCCAGCTCACCAACACAGGGTGGGGAGTCGGACTACTATGGCTACACCTTC.